This TCR beta chain was retrieved from a study of cytomegalovirus exposure and HLA in healthy donors (dated by TCRdb to the late 2010s). Broadly, across the study: In an earlier analysis of 587 of the donors, 276 Gb of sequence data and approximately 120 million unique TCR beta sequences from about 180 million T cells were reported. Along with the approximately 620-subject first cohort, a separate validation cohort of over a hundred different subjects was used. HLA typing included class I and class II loci at four-digit resolution. Using immunosequencing, the study profiled T cell repertoires from fewer than 700 subjects and related those repertoires to cytomegalovirus serostatus. Among a few hundred genotyped donors of the cohort, an average of approximately 230,000 unique TCR beta nucleotide sequences were sequenced per donor, roughly a sixth of them non-productive. An early release covering just under 650 HLA-typed donors comprised about 300 gigabases of sequencing data and 85 million to 100 million unique TCR sequences. Donor age, sex, ethnicity and CMV serostatus were compiled alongside the repertoire data. Typing coverage differed by locus: A, B, C, DRB1 and DQB1 were typed in about 620-640 donors, DQA1 in about 500, DPA1 in 600 to 610, and DPB1 in just under 480. An earlier analysis of a few hundred of the donors applied high-throughput TCR beta sequencing to assess whether each TCR beta V gene segment acted as functional or pseudogenic. To study patterns of TCR occurrence, a later analysis re-analyzed previously published TCR beta repertoires from 550 to 800 donors and added high-resolution HLA genotyping. All discovery cohort repertoires had been generated on a single sequencing platform. Genome-wide SNP genotypes for about 65% of the roughly 670 donors were used in a later genetic analysis, which treated that subset as a discovery cohort. High-throughput TCR immunosequencing, statistical association of individual TCRs with disease status, and machine learning were combined to predict cytomegalovirus infection status. Of the 300 to 500 genotyped donors, 65% to 90% were placed in the genetic ancestry cluster associated with self-reported Caucasian donors. In the later analysis, no new phenotypic data were used to find candidate immune exposures; instead, reliance was placed on TCR beta sequences and their occurrence across donors. Four or five DR-DQ haplotypes were handled as single units for association and clustering because linkage in the cohort was strong. The study was designed to test whether signatures of past pathogen exposure could be identified by cataloging public T cell receptors.

The cohort was made up of 500 to 800 healthy bone marrow donors. At the time of sampling, every cohort member was nominally healthy, though immune exposures that went unrecorded were likely present. The donor tested CMV seronegative, placing the donor among the 350 to 400 seronegative members of the cohort. Each donor provided a peripheral blood sample, and peripheral blood mononuclear cells were used for TCR beta sequencing. Genomic DNA extraction from the blood cell samples was performed with the Qiagen DNeasy Blood Extraction Kit. A distance of 14 bases separates the germline ends of V and J, which lose 1 base and 5 bases respectively. The germline V gene sets CDR1 to SGHAT and CDR2 to FQNNGV. The CDR3 starts with the cysteine, ends with the phenylalanine, and has 15 residues. Of all the DNA, just the CDR3 is kept, 45 bases in frame from base 1. Library preparation used the immunoSEQ multiplex PCR assay. The multiplex PCR relied on a mix of 60 forward primers for TCR Vbeta segments and 13 reverse primers for TCR Jbeta segments. The CDR3 region of rearranged TCR beta genes was amplified from genomic DNA with a multiplex PCR assay. The amplified TCR beta libraries were sequenced on the Illumina HiSeq System as 87-base-pair reads. The authors' pipeline ran thus. A later analysis counted approximately 76 million unique TCR beta chains across the 550 to 750 repertoires, and some 11 million of these chains were shared by at least two donors. To remove PCR and sequencing errors, raw reads were error-corrected and collapsed into unique sequences using a nearest-neighbor algorithm that merged closely related sequences. CDR3 sequences were aligned to IMGT reference sequences to assign V, D and J gene segments. Each retained sequence needed at least a six-nucleotide match to both a V gene segment and a J gene segment. A rearrangement counted as productive if the CDR3 had no stop codons and remained in frame with V and J, and every other rearrangement counted as non-productive. Following IMGT convention, CDR3 was defined as the stretch from the second conserved V-encoded cysteine up to the conserved J-encoded phenylalanine. The earlier analysis of fewer than 750 of the donors excluded sequences that lacked an unambiguous match to a single V gene segment. In an earlier analysis of approximately 560 of the donors, a V segment was called functional when productive rearrangements were above 56.7%, and segregating when the standard deviation between donors exceeded 5%. A statistical classification framework was developed to diagnose cytomegalovirus status using the catalog of TCR beta chain sequences. In a later analysis, V and J genes were assigned by comparing TCR nucleotide sequences against IMGT/GENE-DB human TR gene sequences. A later analysis assigned CDR3 sequences and most-parsimonious VDJ recombination scenarios with the TCRdist pipeline. A later analysis defined each TCR beta chain by its CDR3 amino acid sequence plus V-gene family, and excluded reads lacking a unique V-gene family. As a way to deal with suspected cross-contamination and a sequencing artifact, a later analysis dropped hundreds of nucleotide sequences that were highly shared and had low generation probability. A later analysis calculated a clonal expansion index for each public chain from normalized within-repertoire ranks of inferred template counts. In a later analysis, generation probabilities were computed with a VDJ recombination model fitted to out-of-frame rearrangements, and the resulting probabilities were checked against IGoR. In a later analysis, TCR-TCR, TCR-HLA and TCR-CMV co-occurrence was scored with hypergeometric tests, and a repertoire-size bias correction was applied to TCR pairs. A later analysis estimated false discovery rates by permuting HLA or CMV assignments 20 times. In a later analysis, co-occurring TCRs were grouped using DBSCAN, and TCRdist sequence similarity was added for clustering within HLA-allele-positive subsets. For co-occurrence clustering, repertoires with fewer than 30,000 or more than 120,000 public chains were excluded, along with five repertoires with anomalous nucleotide sharing. TCRdb limited this immuneACCESS table to in-frame rearrangements with V and J called. A share of clones is missing; checked studies link under half to unresolved V genes, and the rest is unexplained. V and J calls and clone size follow that table, whereas D and trimming were derived from the DNA. Counted in this sample were around 110,000 clones; roughly four fifths of them appeared once. The ten largest make up more than 3% of the sample.

This clone was counted a single time. Its specific antigen is unknown. Per-base qualities were not stored, and no clone one base away is much larger. The paper's findings and limits, for the study overall: In an earlier analysis of some 500 of the donors, most TCR beta V segments appeared in productive rearrangements about 87% or about 30% of the time, broadly matching IMGT annotations. About 15 rarely observed V segments, including chromosome 9 orphons, were excluded from the earlier analysis of almost 600 of the donors because counts were too low. Presence/absence analyses assumed roughly uniform sequencing depth across donors, an assumption that may not hold. In this cohort, only TCR beta chains were sequenced, and detectable features were limited by the absence of alpha or paired-chain data. In a later analysis, 16,951 TCR beta sequences were associated with specific HLA alleles at a false discovery rate of 0.05. A further reported finding was that TCR beta sequences accurately predicted the HLA-A and HLA-B alleles for most subjects in the first cohort. A later genetic analysis reported fewer N-insertions in productive TCRs among donors in an Asian-associated ancestry cluster than the roughly 620-donor mean. Across donors, most TCR sequences were observed very rarely, whereas some public TCRs were present in many individuals. When HLA alleles, especially DR and DQ, strongly co-occurred, attributing TCR associations to individual alleles was difficult. Because HLA typing was missing for some donors at each locus, association tests included only the typed subset. Correlated functional status among segregating V segments might be attributable to linkage disequilibrium, but an unknown experimental factor could not be ruled out. The classifier was reported to diagnose cytomegalovirus status with high specificity and sensitivity in both the original and validation cohorts. A later analysis reported that several top co-occurrence clusters appeared linked to parvovirus B19, influenza, CMV and Epstein-Barr virus. The authors suggested that the approach could potentially be extended to other disease states and immunological phenotypes. Most CMV-associated TCR beta chains appeared to be HLA-restricted in a later analysis, and the HLA associations seemed to be driven largely by CMV exposure. The study listed approximately 150 TCR beta chains as associated with cytomegalovirus. Some IMGT-functional V segments, including TRBV6-2 and TRBV6-3, could not be told apart with the 87-base-pair reads, so those segments were excluded. CMV serostatus was the only immune exposure information available for the cohort. A cluster of highly shared sequence variants was judged likely to be a technical artifact of the sequencing pipeline. A later analysis found that HLA-associated TCR beta chains were more clonally expanded and had lower generation probabilities than equally common non-associated chains. In vitro tests confirmed that a few of the cytomegalovirus-associated TCR beta chains recognize cytomegalovirus antigens. In a later analysis, TCR association rates were found to vary across HLA loci, with the most associated TCRs seen for DRB1 alleles and the fewest for HLA-C alleles. A later genetic analysis associated a missense DCLRE1C variant with V-gene and J-gene trimming of TCR beta chains, and an independent cohort replicated the association.

The chain is encoded by TRBV11-2 joined to TRBJ2-5, and possibly TRBD2, on 5 matching bases. The sample comprised PBMCs. This clonotype originated in a man in his 60s in good health and CMV-seronegative. CDR3 sequence: CASSLGPGWIETQYF. The nucleotide sequence reads TGTGCCAGCAGCTTAGGGCCGGGGTGGATTGAGACCCAGTACTTC.